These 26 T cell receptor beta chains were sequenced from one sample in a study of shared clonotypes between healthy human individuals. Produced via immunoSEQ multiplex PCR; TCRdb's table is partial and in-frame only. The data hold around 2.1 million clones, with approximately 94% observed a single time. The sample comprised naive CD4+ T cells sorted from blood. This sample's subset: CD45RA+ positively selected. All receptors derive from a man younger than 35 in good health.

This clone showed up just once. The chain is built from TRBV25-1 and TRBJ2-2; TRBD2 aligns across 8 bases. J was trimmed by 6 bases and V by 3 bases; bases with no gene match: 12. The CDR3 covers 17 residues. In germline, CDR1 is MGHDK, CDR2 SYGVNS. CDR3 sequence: CASSDTSGGRSAGELFF. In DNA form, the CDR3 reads TGTGCCAGCAGTGACACTAGCGGAGGAAGGTCGGCCGGGGAGCTGTTTTTT.

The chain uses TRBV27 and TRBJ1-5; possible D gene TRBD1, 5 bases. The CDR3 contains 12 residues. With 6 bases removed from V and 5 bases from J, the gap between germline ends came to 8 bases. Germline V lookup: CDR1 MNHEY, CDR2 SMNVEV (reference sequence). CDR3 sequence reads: CASRKGDQPQHF. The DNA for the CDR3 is TGTGCCAGCAGGAAAGGGGATCAGCCCCAGCATTTT.

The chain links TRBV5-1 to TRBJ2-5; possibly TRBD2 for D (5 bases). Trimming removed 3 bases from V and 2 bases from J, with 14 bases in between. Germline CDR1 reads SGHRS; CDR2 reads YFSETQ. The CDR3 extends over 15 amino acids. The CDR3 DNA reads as TGCGCCAGCAGCTGGGTTCCGCCGGGGCAAGAGACCCAGTACTTC. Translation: CASSWVPPGQETQYF.

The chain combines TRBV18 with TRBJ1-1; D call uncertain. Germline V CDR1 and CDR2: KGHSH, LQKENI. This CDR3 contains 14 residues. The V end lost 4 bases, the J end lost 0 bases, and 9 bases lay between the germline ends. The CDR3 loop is CASSLADMNTEAFF. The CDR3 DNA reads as TGTGCCAGCTCACTGGCGGATATGAACACTGAAGCTTTCTTT.

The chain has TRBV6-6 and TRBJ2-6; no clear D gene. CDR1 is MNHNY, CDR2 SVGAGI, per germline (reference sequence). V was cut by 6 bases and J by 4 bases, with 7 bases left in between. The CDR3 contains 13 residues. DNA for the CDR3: TGTGCCAGCAGCCGCAGCGGGGCCAACGTCCTGACTTTC. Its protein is CASSRSGANVLTF.

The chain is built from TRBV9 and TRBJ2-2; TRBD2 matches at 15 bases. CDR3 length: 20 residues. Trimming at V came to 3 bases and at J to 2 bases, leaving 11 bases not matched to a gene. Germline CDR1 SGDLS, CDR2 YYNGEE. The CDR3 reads CASSGRTSGRASHNTGELFF. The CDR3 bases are TGTGCCAGCAGCGGACGGACTAGCGGGAGGGCCTCGCATAACACCGGGGAGCTGTTTTTT.

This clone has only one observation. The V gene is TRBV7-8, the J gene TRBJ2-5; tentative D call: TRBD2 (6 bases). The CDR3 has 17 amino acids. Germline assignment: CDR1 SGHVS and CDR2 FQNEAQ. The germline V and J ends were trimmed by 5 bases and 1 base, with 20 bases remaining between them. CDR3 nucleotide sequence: TGTGCCAGCAGCCCAAGGAATCCGGGACTGATCCAAGAGACCCAGTACTTC. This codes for CASSPRNPGLIQETQYF. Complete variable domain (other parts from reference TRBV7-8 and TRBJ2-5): GAGVSQSPRYKVAKRGQDVALRCDPISGHVSLFWYQQALGQGPEFLTYFQNEAQLDKSGLPSDRFFAERPEGSVSTLKIQRTQQEDSAVYLCASSPRNPGLIQETQYFGPGTRLLVL.

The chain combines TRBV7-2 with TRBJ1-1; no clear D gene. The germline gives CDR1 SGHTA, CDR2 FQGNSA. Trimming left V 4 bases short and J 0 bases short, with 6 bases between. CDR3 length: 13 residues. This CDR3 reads CASSSSVNTEAFF. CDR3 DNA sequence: TGTGCCAGCAGCTCATCAGTGAACACTGAAGCTTTCTTT.

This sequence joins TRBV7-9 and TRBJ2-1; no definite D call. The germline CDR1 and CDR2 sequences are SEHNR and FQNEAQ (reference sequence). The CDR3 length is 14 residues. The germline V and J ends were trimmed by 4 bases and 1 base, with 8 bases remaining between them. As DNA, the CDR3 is TGTGCCAGCAGCTGGGTGCCTTCCTACAATGAGCAGTTCTTC. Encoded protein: CASSWVPSYNEQFF.

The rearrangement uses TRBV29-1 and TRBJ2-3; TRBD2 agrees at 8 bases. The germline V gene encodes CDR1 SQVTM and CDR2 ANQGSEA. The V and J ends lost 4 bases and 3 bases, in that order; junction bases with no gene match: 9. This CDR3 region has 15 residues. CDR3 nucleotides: TGCAGCGTTGTACCGGGGGGGCGAGCGACAGATACGCAGTATTTT. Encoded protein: CSVVPGGRATDTQYF.

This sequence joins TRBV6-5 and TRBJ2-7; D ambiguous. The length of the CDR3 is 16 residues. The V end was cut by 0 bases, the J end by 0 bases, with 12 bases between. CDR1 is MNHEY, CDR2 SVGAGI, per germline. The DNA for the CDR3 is TGTGCCAGCAGTTACTCCGGGCGAAAAAGCTCCTACGAGCAGTACTTC. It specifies CASSYSGRKSSYEQYF.

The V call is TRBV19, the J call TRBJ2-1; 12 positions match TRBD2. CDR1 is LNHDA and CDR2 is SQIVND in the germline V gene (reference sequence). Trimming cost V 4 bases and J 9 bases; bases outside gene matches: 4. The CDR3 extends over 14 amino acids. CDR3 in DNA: TGTGCCAGTAGTACTAGCGGGGGGGCCGTTGAGCAGTTCTTC. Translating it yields CASSTSGGAVEQFF. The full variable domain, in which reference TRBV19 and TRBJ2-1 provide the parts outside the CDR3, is DGGITQSPKYLFRKEGQNVTLSCEQNLNHDAMYWYRQDPGQGLRLIYYSQIVNDFQKGDIAEGYSVSREKKESFPLTVTSAQKNPTAFYLCASSTSGGAVEQFFGPGTRLTVL.

The CDR3 sequence is CASSQGERGNQPQHF. CDR3 sequence (DNA): TGTGCCAGCAGCCAGGGGGAAAGGGGCAATCAGCCCCAGCATTTT. This chain joins TRBV11-2 and TRBJ1-5; TRBD1 matches 7 bases. This CDR3 has 15 amino acids. With V trimmed by 5 bases and J by 2 bases, 6 bases remained unmatched. Germline CDR1 reads SGHAT; CDR2 reads FQNNGV.

The DNA of the CDR3 is TGCAGCGCCCAACGGGGGGACGAGCAGTTCTTC. Its translation is CSAQRGDEQFF. V gene TRBV29-1 combines with J gene TRBJ2-1; 7 bases fit TRBD2. Trimming took 7 bases from V and 10 from J; bases not matched to a gene: 7. Germline V CDR1 and CDR2: SQVTM, ANQGSEA. The CDR3 consists of 11 residues.

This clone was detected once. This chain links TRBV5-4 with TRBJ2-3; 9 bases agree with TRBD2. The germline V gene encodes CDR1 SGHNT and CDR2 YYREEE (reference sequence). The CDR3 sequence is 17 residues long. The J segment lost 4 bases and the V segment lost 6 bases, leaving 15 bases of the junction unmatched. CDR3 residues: CASTNPVGGGAPDTQYF. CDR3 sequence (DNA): TGTGCCAGCACCAACCCCGTGGGCGGGGGGGCCCCAGATACGCAGTATTTT.

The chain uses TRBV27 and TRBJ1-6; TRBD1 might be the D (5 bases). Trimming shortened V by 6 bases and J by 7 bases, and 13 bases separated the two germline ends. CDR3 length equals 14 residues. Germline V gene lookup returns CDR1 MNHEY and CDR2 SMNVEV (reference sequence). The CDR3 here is CASSLGRANSPLHF. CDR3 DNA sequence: TGTGCCAGCAGCCTCGGCAGGGCGAATTCACCCCTCCACTTT.

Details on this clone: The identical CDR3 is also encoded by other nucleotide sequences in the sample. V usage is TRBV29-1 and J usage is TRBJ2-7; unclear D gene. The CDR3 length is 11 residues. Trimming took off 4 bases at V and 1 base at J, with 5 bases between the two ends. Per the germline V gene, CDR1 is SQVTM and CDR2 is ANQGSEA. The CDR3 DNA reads TGCAGCGTTGCGTCTTCCTACGAGCAGTACTTC. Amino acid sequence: CSVASSYEQYF.

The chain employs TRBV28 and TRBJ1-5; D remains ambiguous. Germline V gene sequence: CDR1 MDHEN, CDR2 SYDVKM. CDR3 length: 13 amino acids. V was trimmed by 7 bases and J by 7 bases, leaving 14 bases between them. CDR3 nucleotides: TGTGCCAGCACGACTAACGAGGTCCAGCCCCAGCATTTT. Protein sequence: CASTTNEVQPQHF.

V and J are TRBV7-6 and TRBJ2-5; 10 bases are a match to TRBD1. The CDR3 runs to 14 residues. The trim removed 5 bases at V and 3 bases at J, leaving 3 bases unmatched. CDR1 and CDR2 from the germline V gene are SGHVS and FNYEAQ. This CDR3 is CASSPGTGEETQYF. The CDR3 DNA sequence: TGTGCCAGCAGCCCTGGGACAGGGGAAGAGACCCAGTACTTC.

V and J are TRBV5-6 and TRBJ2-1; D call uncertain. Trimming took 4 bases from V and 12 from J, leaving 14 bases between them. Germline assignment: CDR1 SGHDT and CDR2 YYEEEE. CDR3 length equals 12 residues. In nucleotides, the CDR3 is TGTGCCAGCAGCAGCCAGCCGCGGAGGCAGTTCTTC. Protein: CASSSQPRRQFF.

CDR3 loop: CASSYRLYGYTF. The CDR3 DNA is TGTGCCAGCAGTTACAGGCTCTATGGCTACACCTTC. The V and J genes are TRBV6-5 and TRBJ1-2, with D unclear. Germline V CDR1 and CDR2: MNHEY, SVGAGI. V lost 2 bases and J lost 4, with 5 bases in between. CDR3 size: 12 residues.

CDR3 sequence reads: CASSPGNSGFQETQYF. The DNA of the CDR3 is TGCGCCAGCAGCCCCGGAAATAGCGGGTTCCAAGAGACCCAGTACTTC. This chain joins TRBV5-1 and TRBJ2-5; 7 bases fit TRBD2. Germline assignment: CDR1 SGHRS and CDR2 YFSETQ. The CDR3 has 16 residues. V lost 4 bases and J lost 1; bases outside the gene matches: 10.

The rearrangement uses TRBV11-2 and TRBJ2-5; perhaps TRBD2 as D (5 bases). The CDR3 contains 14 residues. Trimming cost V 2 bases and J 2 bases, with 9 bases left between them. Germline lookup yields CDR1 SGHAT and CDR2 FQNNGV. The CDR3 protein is CASSLSIAQETQYF. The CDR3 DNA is TGTGCCAGCAGCTTATCTATAGCGCAAGAGACCCAGTACTTC.

The CDR3 DNA is TGTGCCAGCCCCCTCTGGACCAACAGTGGGAACACTGAAGCTTTCTTT. Amino acids: CASPLWTNSGNTEAFF. The gene calls are TRBV18 and TRBJ1-1; no definite D call. The germline CDR1 and CDR2 sequences are KGHSH and LQKENI. Trimming took 8 bases from V and 1 from J, leaving 20 bases between them. The CDR3 totals 16 residues.

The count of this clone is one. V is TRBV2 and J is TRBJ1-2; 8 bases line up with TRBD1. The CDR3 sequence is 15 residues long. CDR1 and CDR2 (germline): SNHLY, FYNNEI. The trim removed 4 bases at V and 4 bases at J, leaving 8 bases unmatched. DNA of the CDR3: TGTGCCAGCAGTGTGACAGGGGAGGGGGCCTATGGCTACACCTTC. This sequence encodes CASSVTGEGAYGYTF.

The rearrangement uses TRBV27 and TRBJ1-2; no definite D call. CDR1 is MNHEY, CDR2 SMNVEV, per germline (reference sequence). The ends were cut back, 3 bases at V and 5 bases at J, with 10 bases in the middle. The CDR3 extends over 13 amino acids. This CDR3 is CASSLKDGYGYTF. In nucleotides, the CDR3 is TGTGCCAGCAGTTTGAAGGACGGTTATGGCTACACCTTC.